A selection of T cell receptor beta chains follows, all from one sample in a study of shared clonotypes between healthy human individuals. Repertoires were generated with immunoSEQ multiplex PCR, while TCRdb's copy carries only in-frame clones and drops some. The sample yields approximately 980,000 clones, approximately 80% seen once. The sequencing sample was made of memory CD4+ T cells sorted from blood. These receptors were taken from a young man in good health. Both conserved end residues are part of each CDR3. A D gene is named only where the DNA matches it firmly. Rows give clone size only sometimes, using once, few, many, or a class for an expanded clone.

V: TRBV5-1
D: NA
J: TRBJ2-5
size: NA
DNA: TGCGCCAGCAGCTTGGGTTTTTACCGGCAGCAAGAGACCCAGTACTTC
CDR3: CASSLGFYRQQETQYF

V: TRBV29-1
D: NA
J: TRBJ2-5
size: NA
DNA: TGCAGCGCCTCCGGTAGCAGGGACCACACACAAGAGACCCAGTACTTC
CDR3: CSASGSRDHTQETQYF

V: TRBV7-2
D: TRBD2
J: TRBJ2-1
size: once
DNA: TGTGCCAGCAGCTCTAGGACTAGCGGGTTAAACAATGAGCAGTTCTTC
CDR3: CASSSRTSGLNNEQFF

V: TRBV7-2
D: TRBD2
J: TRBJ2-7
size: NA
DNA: TGTGCCAGCAGTGAAGCGGGAACCTCCTACGAGCAGTACTTC
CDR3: CASSEAGTSYEQYF

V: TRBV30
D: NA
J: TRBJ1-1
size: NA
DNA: TGTGCCTGGAGTCGCCTAGATGGTAACACTGAAGCTTTCTTT
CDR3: CAWSRLDGNTEAFF

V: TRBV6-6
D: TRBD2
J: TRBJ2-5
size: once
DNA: TGTGCCAGCAGTCTAGCGGGAGGCGGCCAAGAGACCCAGTACTTC
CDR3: CASSLAGGGQETQYF

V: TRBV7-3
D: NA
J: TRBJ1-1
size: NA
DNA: TGTGCCAGCAGCTTGGCGGCTACGGAAGAAGCTTTCTTT
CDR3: CASSLAATEEAFF

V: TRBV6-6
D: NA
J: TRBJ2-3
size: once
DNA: TGTGCCAGCAGTTACCCGGGCACAGATACGCAGTATTTT
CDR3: CASSYPGTDTQYF

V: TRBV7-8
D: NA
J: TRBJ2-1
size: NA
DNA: TGTGCCAGCAGACTAGCCTCGATCAATGAGCAGTTCTTC
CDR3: CASRLASINEQFF

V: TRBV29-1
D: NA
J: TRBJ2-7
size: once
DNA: TGCAGCGCCTGGTCGACAGCTACTCCCTACGAGCAGTACTTC
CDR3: CSAWSTATPYEQYF

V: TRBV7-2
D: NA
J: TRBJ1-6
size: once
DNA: TGTGCCAACAGCCAGGTCCGGGGCAATTCACCCCTCCACTTT
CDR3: CANSQVRGNSPLHF

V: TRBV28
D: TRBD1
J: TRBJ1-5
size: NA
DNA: TGTGCCAGCAGCTCCGCTGACAGGGGGCACAATCAGCCCCAGCATTTT
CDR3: CASSSADRGHNQPQHF

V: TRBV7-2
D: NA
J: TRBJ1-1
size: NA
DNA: TGTGCCAGCAGCTGGGACTTCCAGAACACTGAAGCTTTCTTT
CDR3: CASSWDFQNTEAFF

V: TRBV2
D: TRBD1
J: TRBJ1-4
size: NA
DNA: TGTGCCAGCAATGGACAGGGAGGAGGTGAAAAACTGTTTTTT
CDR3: CASNGQGGGEKLFF

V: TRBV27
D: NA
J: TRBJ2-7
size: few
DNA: TGTGCCAGCAGTTTACCGGGGATGGGTGAGCAGTACTTC
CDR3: CASSLPGMGEQYF

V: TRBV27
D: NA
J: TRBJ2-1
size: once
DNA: TGTGCCAGCAGCCCTCCCCGGGTGGGGACCTACAATGAGCAGTTCTTC
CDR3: CASSPPRVGTYNEQFF

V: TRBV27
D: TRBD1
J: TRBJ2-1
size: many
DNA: TGTGCCAGCAGCTACGACAGGGTTGGGGACAATGAGCAGTTCTTC
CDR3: CASSYDRVGDNEQFF

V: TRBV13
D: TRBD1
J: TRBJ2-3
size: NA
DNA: TGTGCCAGCAGCTTAAGCAGGGGGCTGGGTTCAATAGATACGCAGTATTTT
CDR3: CASSLSRGLGSIDTQYF

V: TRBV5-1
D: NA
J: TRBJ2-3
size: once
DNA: TGCGCCACGGGCCTTAGGGCCACAGATACGCAGTATTTT
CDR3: CATGLRATDTQYF

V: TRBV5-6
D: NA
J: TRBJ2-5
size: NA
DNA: TGTGCCAGCAGCTCAGTACTCCAAGAGACCCAGTACTTC
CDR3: CASSSVLQETQYF

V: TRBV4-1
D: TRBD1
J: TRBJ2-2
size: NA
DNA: TGCGCCAGCAGCCCGCTGGGACAGCTGAACACCGGGGAGCTGTTTTTT
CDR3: CASSPLGQLNTGELFF

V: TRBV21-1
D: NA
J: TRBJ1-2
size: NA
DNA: TGTGCCAGCAGGGACCCTAGGGGGGGGATGTGTCTCGAATTTAACTATGGCTACACCTTC
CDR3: CASRDPRGGMCLEFNYGYTF

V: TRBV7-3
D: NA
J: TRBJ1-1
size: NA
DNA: TGTGCCAGCAGCCTTGGGACACCGAACACTGAAGCTTTCTTT
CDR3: CASSLGTPNTEAFF

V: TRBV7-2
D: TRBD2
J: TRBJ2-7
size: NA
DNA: TGTGCCAGCAGCCTCCGACTAGCGGGAGGGATGAACGAGCAGTACTTC
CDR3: CASSLRLAGGMNEQYF

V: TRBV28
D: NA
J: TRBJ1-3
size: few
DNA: TGTGCCAGCAGTGGGACGTCGGAAGGAAACACCATATATTTT
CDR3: CASSGTSEGNTIYF

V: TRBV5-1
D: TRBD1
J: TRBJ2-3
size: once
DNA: TGCGCCAGCAGCTTGGGGACAGGCGGCCCCACAGATACGCAGTATTTT
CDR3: CASSLGTGGPTDTQYF

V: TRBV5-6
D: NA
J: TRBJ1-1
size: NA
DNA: TGTGCCAGCAGCTCCTTCCTGAACACTGAAGCTTTCTTT
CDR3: CASSSFLNTEAFF

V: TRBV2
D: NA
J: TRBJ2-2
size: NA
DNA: TGTGCCAGCAGTGAAAGGCAGGGGAACACCGGGGAGCTGTTTTTT
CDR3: CASSERQGNTGELFF

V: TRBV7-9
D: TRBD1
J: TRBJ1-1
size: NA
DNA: TGTGCCAGCAGCATCGGGACAGGACGAACAGCTTTCTTT
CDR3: CASSIGTGRTAFF

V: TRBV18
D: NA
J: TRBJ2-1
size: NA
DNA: TGTGCCAGCTCAGCCGACCGGGACTCCGGCTACAATGAGCAGTTCTTC
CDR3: CASSADRDSGYNEQFF

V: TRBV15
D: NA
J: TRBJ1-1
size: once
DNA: TGTGCCACCAGCAGAGATGCCGAACGGAACACTGAAGCTTTCTTT
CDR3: CATSRDAERNTEAFF

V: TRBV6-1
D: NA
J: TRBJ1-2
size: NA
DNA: TGTGCCAGCAGTGACCCCGGGAATAACTATGGCTACACCTTC
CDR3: CASSDPGNNYGYTF

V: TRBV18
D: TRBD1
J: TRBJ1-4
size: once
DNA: TGTGCCAGCTCACCCGGACAGGGGGCGCGAGAAAAACTGTTTTTT
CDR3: CASSPGQGAREKLFF

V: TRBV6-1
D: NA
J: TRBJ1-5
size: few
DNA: TGTGCCAGCAGTCAGGGGAGCAATCAGCCCCAGCATTTT
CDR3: CASSQGSNQPQHF

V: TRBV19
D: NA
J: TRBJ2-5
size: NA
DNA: TGTGCCAGTAGTGGGACGGTGGACGCTGCGGCCCAGTACTTC
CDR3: CASSGTVDAAAQYF

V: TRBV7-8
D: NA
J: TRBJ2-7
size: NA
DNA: TGTGCCAGCAGCTTAGGGACAGTGAACTACGAGCAGTACTTC
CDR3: CASSLGTVNYEQYF

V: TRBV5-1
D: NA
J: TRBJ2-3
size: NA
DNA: TGCGCCAGCAGCTGGTTTCAGGGAACAGATACGCAGTATTTT
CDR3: CASSWFQGTDTQYF

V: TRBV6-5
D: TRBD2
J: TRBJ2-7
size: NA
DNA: TGTGCCAGCAAAACGGGGGGATACGAGCAGTACTTC
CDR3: CASKTGGYEQYF

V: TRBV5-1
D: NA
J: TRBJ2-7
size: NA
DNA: TGCGCCAGCAGCTTGGATCCAGGGACTCCCTACGAGCAGTACTTC
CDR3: CASSLDPGTPYEQYF

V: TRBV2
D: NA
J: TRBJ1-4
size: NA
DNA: TGTGCCAGCGTTAGTTGGGCCAGGCTGAATGAAAAACTGTTTTTT
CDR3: CASVSWARLNEKLFF

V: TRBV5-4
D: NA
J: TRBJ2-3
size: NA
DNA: TGTGCCAGCAGCTTGGATGCTTTTTACACAGATACGCAGTATTTT
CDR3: CASSLDAFYTDTQYF

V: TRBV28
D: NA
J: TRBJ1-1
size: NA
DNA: TGTGCCAGCAGTTTAAACGTTCAAAGGCAAATAGCTTTCTTT
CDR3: CASSLNVQRQIAFF

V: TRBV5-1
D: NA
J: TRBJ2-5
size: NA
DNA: TGCGCCAGCAGCTTGGAACTGCTACAAGAGACCCAGTACTTC
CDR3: CASSLELLQETQYF

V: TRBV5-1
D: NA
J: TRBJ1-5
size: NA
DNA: TGCGCCAGCAGCTTGGGCCCCTTGGGGGATAGCAATCAGCCCCAGCATTTT
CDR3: CASSLGPLGDSNQPQHF

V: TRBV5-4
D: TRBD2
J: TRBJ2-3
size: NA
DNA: TGTGCCAGCAGCGGGACTAGCGGGAGGGCGACAGATACGCAGTATTTT
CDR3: CASSGTSGRATDTQYF

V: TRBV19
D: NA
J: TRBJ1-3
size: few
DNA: TGTGCCAGTAAACCGGACGGAAGAGTCTCTGGAAACACCATATATTTT
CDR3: CASKPDGRVSGNTIYF

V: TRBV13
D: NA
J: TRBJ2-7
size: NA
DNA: TGTGCCAGCAGCTACCGACAGGCCCTCTCCTACGAGCAGTACTTC
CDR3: CASSYRQALSYEQYF

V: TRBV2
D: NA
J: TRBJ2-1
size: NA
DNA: TGTGCCAGCAAGTTTTCCAGCTCCTACAATGAGCAGTTCTTC
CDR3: CASKFSSSYNEQFF

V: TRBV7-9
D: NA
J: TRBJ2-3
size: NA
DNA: TGTGCCAGCAGCCAAGGGGAGAGAATTAGCACAGATACGCAGTATTTT
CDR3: CASSQGERISTDTQYF

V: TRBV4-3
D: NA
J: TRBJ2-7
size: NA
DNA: TGCGCCAGCAGCCAAGATCTAGGACAGGAGCAGTACTTC
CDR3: CASSQDLGQEQYF

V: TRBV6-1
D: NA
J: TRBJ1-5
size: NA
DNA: TGTGCCAGCAGTACCCAGAGTGGCAATCAGCCCCAGCATTTT
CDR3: CASSTQSGNQPQHF

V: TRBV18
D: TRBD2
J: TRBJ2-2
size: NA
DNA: TGTGCCAGCTCACCAGCGGTACTAGCGGGAGCAAAAAACACCGGGGAGCTGTTTTTT
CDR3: CASSPAVLAGAKNTGELFF

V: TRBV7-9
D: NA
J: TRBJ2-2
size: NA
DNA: TGTGCCAGCAGCCAGACAATCGGGGAGCTGTTTTTT
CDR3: CASSQTIGELFF

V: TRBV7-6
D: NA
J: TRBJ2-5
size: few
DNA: TGTGCCAGCAGCCCATACAAAGAGACCCAGTACTTC
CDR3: CASSPYKETQYF

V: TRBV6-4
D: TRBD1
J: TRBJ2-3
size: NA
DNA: TGTGCCAGCACCCCGGAGGGACAGGGAGGAGATACGCAGTATTTT
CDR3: CASTPEGQGGDTQYF